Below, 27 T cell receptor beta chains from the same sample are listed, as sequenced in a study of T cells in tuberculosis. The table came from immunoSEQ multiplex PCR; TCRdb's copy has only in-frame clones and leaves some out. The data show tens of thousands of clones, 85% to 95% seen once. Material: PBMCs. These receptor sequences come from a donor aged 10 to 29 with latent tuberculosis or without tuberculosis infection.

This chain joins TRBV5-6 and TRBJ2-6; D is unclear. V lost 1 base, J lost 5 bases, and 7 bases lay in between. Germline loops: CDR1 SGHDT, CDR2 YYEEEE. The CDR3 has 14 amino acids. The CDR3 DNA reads TGTGCCAGCAGCTTGTACACTAGGGCCAACGTCCTGACTTTC. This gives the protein CASSLYTRANVLTF. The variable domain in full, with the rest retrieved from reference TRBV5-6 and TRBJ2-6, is DAGVTQSPTHLIKTRGQQVTLRCSPKSGHDTVSWYQQALGQGPQFIFQYYEEEERQRGNFPDRFSGHQFPNYSSELNVNALLLGDSALYLCASSLYTRANVLTFGAGSRLTVL.

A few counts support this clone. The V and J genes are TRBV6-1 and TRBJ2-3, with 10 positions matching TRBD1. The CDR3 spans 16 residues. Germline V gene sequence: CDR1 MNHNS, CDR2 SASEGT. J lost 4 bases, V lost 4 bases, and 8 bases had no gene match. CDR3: CASSGDRDRGADTQYF. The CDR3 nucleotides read TGTGCCAGCAGTGGAGACCGGGACAGGGGAGCAGATACGCAGTATTTT.

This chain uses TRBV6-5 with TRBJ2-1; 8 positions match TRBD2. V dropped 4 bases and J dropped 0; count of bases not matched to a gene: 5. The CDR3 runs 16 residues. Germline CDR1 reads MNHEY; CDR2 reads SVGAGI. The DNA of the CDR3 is TGTGCCAGCAGTTCCGAGCGGGGGAGCTCCTACAATGAGCAGTTCTTC. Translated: CASSSERGSSYNEQFF.

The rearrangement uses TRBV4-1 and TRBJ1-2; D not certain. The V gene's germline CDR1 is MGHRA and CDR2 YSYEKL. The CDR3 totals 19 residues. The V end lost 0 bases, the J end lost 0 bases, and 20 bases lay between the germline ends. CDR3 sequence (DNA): TGCGCCAGCAGCCAAGAACACGGAGCGGTTGAGGCCTCTAACTATGGCTACACCTTC. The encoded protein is CASSQEHGAVEASNYGYTF.

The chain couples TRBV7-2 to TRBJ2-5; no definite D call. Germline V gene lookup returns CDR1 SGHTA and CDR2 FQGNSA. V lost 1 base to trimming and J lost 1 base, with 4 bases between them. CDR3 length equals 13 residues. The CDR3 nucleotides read TGTGCCAGCAGCTTAGTTCTCCAAGAGACCCAGTACTTC. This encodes CASSLVLQETQYF. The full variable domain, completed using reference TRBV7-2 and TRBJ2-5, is GAGVSQSPSNKVTEKGKDVELRCDPISGHTALYWYRQSLGQGLEFLIYFQGNSAPDKSGLPSDRFSAERTGGSVSTLTIQRTQQEDSAVYLCASSLVLQETQYFGPGTRLLVL.

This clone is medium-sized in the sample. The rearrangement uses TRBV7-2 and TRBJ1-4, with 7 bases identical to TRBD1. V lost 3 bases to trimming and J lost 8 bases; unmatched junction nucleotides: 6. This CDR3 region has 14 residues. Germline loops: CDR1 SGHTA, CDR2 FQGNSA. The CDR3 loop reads CASSFQGGREKLFF. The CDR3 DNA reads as TGTGCCAGCAGCTTCCAGGGGGGAAGAGAAAAACTGTTTTTT.

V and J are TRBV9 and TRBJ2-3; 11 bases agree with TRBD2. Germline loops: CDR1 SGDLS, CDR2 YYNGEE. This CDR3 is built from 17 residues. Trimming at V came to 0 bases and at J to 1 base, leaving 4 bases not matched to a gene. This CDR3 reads CASSVGGSGGGTDTQYF. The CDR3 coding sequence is TGTGCCAGCAGCGTAGGAGGTAGCGGGGGGGGCACAGATACGCAGTATTTT.

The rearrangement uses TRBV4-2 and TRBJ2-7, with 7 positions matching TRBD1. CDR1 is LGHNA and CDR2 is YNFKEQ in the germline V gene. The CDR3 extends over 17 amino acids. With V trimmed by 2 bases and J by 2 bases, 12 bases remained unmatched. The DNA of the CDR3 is TGTGCCAGCAGCCAACAACAAGGGACAGCTGGTACCTACGAGCAGTACTTC. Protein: CASSQQQGTAGTYEQYF.

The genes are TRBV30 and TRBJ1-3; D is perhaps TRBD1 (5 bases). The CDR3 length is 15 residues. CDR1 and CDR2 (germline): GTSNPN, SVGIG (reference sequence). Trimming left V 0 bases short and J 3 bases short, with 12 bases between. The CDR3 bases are TGTGCCTGGAGTGTAGTAGGGGTCGGTGGAAACACCATATATTTT. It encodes CAWSVVGVGGNTIYF.

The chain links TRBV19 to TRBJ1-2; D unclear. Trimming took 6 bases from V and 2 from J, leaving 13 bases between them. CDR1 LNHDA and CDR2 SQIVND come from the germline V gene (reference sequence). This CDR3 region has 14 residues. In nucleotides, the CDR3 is TGTGCCAGTAGCGACGGGCGCGGGAACTATGGCTACACCTTC. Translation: CASSDGRGNYGYTF.

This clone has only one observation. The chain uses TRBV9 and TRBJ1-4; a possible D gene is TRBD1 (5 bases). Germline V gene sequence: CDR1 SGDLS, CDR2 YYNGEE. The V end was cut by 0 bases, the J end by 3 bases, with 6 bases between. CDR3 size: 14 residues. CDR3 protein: CASSVAGANEKLFF. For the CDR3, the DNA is TGTGCCAGCAGCGTAGCGGGGGCTAATGAAAAACTGTTTTTT.

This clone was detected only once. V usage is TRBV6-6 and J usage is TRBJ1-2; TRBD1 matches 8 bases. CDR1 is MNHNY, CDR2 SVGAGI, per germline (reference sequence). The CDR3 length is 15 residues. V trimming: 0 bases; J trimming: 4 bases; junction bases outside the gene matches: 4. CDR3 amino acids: CASSYSQGQGYGYTF. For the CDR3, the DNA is TGTGCCAGCAGTTACTCCCAAGGACAGGGCTATGGCTACACCTTC.

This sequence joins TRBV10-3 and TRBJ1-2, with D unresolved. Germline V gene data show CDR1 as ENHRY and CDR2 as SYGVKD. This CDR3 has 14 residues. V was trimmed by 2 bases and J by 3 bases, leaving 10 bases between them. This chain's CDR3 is CAISENIEYYGYTF. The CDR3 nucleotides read TGTGCCATCAGTGAGAATATAGAATACTATGGCTACACCTTC.

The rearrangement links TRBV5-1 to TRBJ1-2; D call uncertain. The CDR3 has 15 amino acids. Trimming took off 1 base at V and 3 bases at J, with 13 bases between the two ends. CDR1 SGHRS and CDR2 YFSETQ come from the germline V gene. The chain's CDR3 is CASSLMGRLDYGYTF. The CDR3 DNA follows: TGCGCCAGCAGCTTGATGGGGAGGCTTGACTATGGCTACACCTTC.

The CDR3 loop reads CASSVWTINYGYTF. CDR3 in DNA: TGTGCCAGCAGCGTGTGGACAATTAACTATGGCTACACCTTC. V is TRBV5-6 and J is TRBJ1-2; D possibly corresponds to TRBD1 (5 bases). Germline loops: CDR1 SGHDT, CDR2 YYEEEE. The CDR3 consists of 14 residues. Between the trimmed V and J ends, which lost 4 bases and 1 base, there was a span of 11 bases.

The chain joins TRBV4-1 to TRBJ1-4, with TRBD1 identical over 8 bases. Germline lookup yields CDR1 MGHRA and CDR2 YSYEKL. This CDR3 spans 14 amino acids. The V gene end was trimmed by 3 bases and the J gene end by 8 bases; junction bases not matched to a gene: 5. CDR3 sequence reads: CASSQTGVREKLFF. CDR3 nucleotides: TGCGCCAGCAGCCAGACAGGGGTTAGGGAAAAACTGTTTTTT.

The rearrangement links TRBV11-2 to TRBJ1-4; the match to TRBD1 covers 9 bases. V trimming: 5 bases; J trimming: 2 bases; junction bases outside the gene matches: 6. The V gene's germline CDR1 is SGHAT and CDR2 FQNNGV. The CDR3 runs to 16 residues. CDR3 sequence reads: CASSKGQGKTNEKLFF. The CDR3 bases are TGTGCCAGCAGCAAGGGACAGGGAAAGACTAATGAAAAACTGTTTTTT.

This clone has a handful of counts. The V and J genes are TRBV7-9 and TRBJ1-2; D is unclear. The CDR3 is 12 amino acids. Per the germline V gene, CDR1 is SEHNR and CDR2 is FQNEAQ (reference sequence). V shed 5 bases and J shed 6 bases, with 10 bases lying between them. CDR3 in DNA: TGTGCCAGCAGCCAACTAACGGATGGCTACACCTTC. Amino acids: CASSQLTDGYTF. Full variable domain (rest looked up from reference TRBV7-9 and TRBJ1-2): DTGVSQNPRHKITKRGQNVTFRCDPISEHNRLYWYRQTLGQGPEFLTYFQNEAQLEKSRLLSDRFSAERPKGSFSTLEIQRTEQGDSAMYLCASSQLTDGYTFGSGTRLTVV.

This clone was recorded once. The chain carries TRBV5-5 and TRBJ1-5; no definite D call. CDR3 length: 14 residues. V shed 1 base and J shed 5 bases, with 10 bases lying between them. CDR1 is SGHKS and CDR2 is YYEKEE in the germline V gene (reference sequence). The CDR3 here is CASSLTGTDQPQHF. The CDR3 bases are TGTGCCAGCAGCTTGACCGGAACAGATCAGCCCCAGCATTTT.

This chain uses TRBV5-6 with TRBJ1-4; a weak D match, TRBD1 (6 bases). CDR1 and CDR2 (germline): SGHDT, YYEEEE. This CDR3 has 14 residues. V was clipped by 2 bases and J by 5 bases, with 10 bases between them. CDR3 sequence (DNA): TGTGCCAGCAGCTTCGGGCAGGGGAATGAAAAACTGTTTTTT. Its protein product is CASSFGQGNEKLFF.

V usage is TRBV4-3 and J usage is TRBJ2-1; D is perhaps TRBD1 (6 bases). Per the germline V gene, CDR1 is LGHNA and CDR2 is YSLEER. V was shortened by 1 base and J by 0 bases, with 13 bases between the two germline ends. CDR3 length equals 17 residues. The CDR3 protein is CASSQVRGGSSYNEQFF. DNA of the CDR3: TGCGCCAGCAGCCAAGTCAGGGGTGGGAGCTCCTACAATGAGCAGTTCTTC.

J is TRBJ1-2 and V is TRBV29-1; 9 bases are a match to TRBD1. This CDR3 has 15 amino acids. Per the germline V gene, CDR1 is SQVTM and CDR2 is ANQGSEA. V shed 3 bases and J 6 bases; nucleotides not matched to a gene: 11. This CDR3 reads CSVDGTGNRKNGYTF. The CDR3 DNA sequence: TGCAGCGTTGATGGGACAGGGAACAGAAAGAATGGCTACACCTTC.

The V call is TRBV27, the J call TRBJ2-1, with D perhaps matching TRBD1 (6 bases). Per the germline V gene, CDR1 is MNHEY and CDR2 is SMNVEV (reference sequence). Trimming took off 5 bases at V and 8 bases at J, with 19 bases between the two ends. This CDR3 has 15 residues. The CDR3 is CASSPPQGWSDEQFF. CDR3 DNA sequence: TGTGCCAGCAGTCCGCCACAGGGCTGGTCGGATGAGCAGTTCTTC.

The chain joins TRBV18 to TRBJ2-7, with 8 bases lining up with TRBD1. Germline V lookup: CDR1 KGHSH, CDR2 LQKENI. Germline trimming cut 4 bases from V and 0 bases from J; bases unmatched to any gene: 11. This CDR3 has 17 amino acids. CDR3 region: CASSLNRDRINSYEQYF. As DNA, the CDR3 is TGTGCCAGCTCACTAAACCGGGACAGGATCAACTCCTACGAGCAGTACTTC. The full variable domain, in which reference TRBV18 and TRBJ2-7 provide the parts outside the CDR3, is NAGVMQNPRHLVRRRGQEARLRCSPMKGHSHVYWYRQLPEEGLKFMVYLQKENIIDESGMPKERFSAEFPKEGPSILRIQQVVRGDSAAYFCASSLNRDRINSYEQYFGPGTRLTVT.

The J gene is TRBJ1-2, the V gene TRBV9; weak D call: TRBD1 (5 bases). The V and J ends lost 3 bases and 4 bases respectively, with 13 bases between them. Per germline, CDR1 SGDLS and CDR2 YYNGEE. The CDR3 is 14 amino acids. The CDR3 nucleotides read TGTGCCAGCAGCGAGGCCGGGGGAAGCTATGGCTACACCTTC. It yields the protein CASSEAGGSYGYTF.

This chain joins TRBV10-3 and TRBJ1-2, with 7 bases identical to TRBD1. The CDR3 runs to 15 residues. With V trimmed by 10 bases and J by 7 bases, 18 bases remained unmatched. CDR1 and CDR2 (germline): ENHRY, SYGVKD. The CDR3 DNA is TGTGCCACCACAGACCCACGCGGGACAGAGGGTGGCTACACCTTC. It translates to CATTDPRGTEGGYTF.

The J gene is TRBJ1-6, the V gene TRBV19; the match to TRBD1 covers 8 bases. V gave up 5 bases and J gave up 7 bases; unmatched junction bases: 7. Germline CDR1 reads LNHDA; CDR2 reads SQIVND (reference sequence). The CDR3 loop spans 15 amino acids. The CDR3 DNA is TGTGCCAGTAGTCCCGACAGGGGCCGCAATTCACCCCTCCACTTT. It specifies CASSPDRGRNSPLHF. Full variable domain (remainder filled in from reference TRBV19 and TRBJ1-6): DGGITQSPKYLFRKEGQNVTLSCEQNLNHDAMYWYRQDPGQGLRLIYYSQIVNDFQKGDIAEGYSVSREKKESFPLTVTSAQKNPTAFYLCASSPDRGRNSPLHFGNGTRLTVT.